This entry lists 13 T cell receptor beta chains sequenced from one sample in a study of Graves' ophthalmopathy and Graves' hyperthyroidism. As the template, RNA transcripts were used to amplify TCR beta CDR3 regions. RT-PCR was first run with HTBI primers, then multiplex PCR in a second round. MiXCR was run by TCRdb on the multiplex PCR reads, yielding one entry per CDR3 protein. The repertoire holds 650,000 to 800,000 distinct CDR3 sequences, with just over 40% as singletons. Sample: peripheral blood. These receptors were collected from an adult man with Graves' ophthalmopathy.

At least ten counts were recorded for this clonotype. The J gene is TRBJ2-5, the V gene TRBV7-9; 11 positions agree with TRBD2. Germline values: CDR1 SEHNR, CDR2 FQNEAQ (reference sequence). The junction had 5 bases not matched to a gene; V was cut back by 11 bases and J by 0 bases. The CDR3 spans 14 residues. The CDR3 loop reads CAVPGLADQETQYF. DNA of the CDR3: TGTGCCGTTCCGGGACTAGCGGACCAAGAGACCCAGTACTTC.

This clonotype was seen at least ten times. The chain has TRBV29-1 and TRBJ2-7; D gene ambiguous. V dropped 2 bases and J dropped 0 bases, with 5 bases sitting between them. Germline loops: CDR1 SQVTM, CDR2 ANQGSEA. This CDR3 has 12 residues. CDR3 in amino acids: CSVESSSYEQYF. The CDR3 bases are TGCAGCGTTGAAAGCAGCTCCTACGAGCAGTACTTC.

This chain connects TRBV5-1 to TRBJ2-3; D gene unclear. The CDR3 covers 15 residues. Germline V gene data show CDR1 as SGHRS and CDR2 as YFSETQ. V lost 4 bases to trimming and J lost 2 bases, with 14 bases between them. As DNA, the CDR3 is TGCGCCAGCAGCCCCGGACCCTCCCTCACAGATACGCAGTATTTT. As protein: CASSPGPSLTDTQYF. The variable domain in full, with the rest retrieved from reference TRBV5-1 and TRBJ2-3, is KAGVTQTPRYLIKTRGQQVTLSCSPISGHRSVSWYQQTPGQGLQFLFEYFSETQRNKGNFPGRFSGRQFSNSRSEMNVSTLELGDSALYLCASSPGPSLTDTQYFGPGTRLTVL.

This clonotype was seen many times. This rearrangement joins TRBV9 to TRBJ1-2; TRBD1 might be the D (5 bases). This CDR3 has 13 amino acids. V lost 3 bases and J lost 4, with 10 bases in between. Germline V CDR1 and CDR2: SGDLS, YYNGEE. The CDR3 here is CASSATALYGYTF. DNA for the CDR3: TGTGCCAGCAGCGCGACAGCTCTCTATGGCTACACCTTC.

The chain combines TRBV7-8 with TRBJ2-6, with D maybe TRBD2 (6 bases). The CDR3 consists of 17 residues. With 8 bases removed from V and 0 bases from J, the gap between germline ends came to 17 bases. The V gene's germline CDR1 is SGHVS and CDR2 FQNEAQ. The CDR3 here is CASVGPGLASGANVLTF. CDR3 sequence (DNA): TGTGCCAGCGTTGGACCGGGACTCGCCTCTGGGGCCAACGTCCTGACTTTC.

The chain combines TRBV4-2 with TRBJ1-2; 9 bases map to TRBD1. Trimming cost V 1 base and J 10 bases; bases outside gene matches: 4. Germline CDR1 LGHNA, CDR2 YNFKEQ. The CDR3 has 13 residues. The CDR3 DNA reads TGTGCCAGCAGCCAAGGGACAGGGGAAGACTACACCTTC. Protein: CASSQGTGEDYTF.

V is TRBV10-3 and J is TRBJ1-2; no firm D call. The germline V gene encodes CDR1 ENHRY and CDR2 SYGVKD. The V end was cut by 10 bases, the J end by 0 bases, with 18 bases between. The CDR3 runs 15 residues. The chain's CDR3 is CASIDLAGTNYGYTF. The CDR3 DNA reads as TGTGCCAGCATCGACCTCGCTGGGACTAACTATGGCTACACCTTC.

This clonotype came up a few times. This CDR3 reads CASSLEGAEKLFF. The DNA for the CDR3 is TGTGCCAGCAGTTTGGAGGGGGCTGAAAAACTGTTTTTT. The rearrangement uses TRBV12-3 or TRBV12-4 and TRBJ1-4; 7 nucleotides agree with TRBD1. Germline trimming cut 3 bases from V and 7 bases from J; bases unmatched to any gene: 2. The CDR3 spans 13 residues.

This clonotype was observed at least ten times. The J gene is TRBJ1-5, the V gene TRBV9, with TRBD1 identical over 7 bases. The CDR3 loop spans 16 amino acids. Germline V CDR1 and CDR2: SGDLS, YYNGEE. V lost 3 bases to trimming and J lost 3 bases; unmatched junction nucleotides: 9. The CDR3 nucleotides are TGTGCCAGCAGCGAGGGGGACAGTTACCCCAATCAGCCCCAGCATTTT. Translation: CASSEGDSYPNQPQHF. Full variable domain (missing parts from reference TRBV9 and TRBJ1-5): DSGVTQTPKHLITATGQRVTLRCSPRSGDLSVYWYQQSLDQGLQFLIQYYNGEERAKGNILERFSAQQFPDLHSELNLSSLELGDSALYFCASSEGDSYPNQPQHFGDGTRLSIL.

The V and J genes are TRBV25-1 and TRBJ1-2; tentatively, D is TRBD1 (6 bases). The CDR3 is 14 residues long. V lost 5 bases and J lost 6, with 16 bases in between. The V gene's germline CDR1 is MGHDK and CDR2 SYGVNS. CDR3 amino acids: CASSYYRGSDGYTF. The DNA for the CDR3 is TGTGCCAGCAGTTACTATAGGGGGAGCGATGGCTACACCTTC.

The J gene is TRBJ1-1, the V gene TRBV7-8; 11 bases are a match to TRBD1. Germline V lookup: CDR1 SGHVS, CDR2 FQNEAQ. After removal of 5 bases from V and 4 bases from J, the junction contained 12 bases not matched to a gene. CDR3 length: 17 amino acids. This CDR3 reads CASSQVGQGAGGTEAFF. The DNA of the CDR3 is TGTGCCAGCAGCCAAGTAGGACAGGGGGCGGGAGGCACTGAAGCTTTCTTT.

This clonotype occurred a few times. V usage is TRBV6-1 and J usage is TRBJ2-2; D gene unclear. Germline V gives CDR1 MNHNS, CDR2 SASEGT. Trimming stripped 7 bases from V and 6 bases from J, with 6 bases between. This CDR3 comprises 11 residues. CDR3 residues: CASTHPGELFF. DNA of the CDR3: TGTGCCAGCACTCACCCCGGGGAGCTGTTTTTT.

The chain is built from TRBV7-6 and TRBJ2-7, with a weak D call TRBD1 (6 bases). The CDR3 has 13 amino acids. Germline CDR1 is SGHVS and CDR2 is FNYEAQ. Between the trimmed V and J ends, which lost 5 bases and 3 bases, there was a span of 11 bases. CDR3 DNA sequence: TGTGCCAGCAGCCGGACAGAGGGCTACGAGCAGTACTTC. As protein: CASSRTEGYEQYF.